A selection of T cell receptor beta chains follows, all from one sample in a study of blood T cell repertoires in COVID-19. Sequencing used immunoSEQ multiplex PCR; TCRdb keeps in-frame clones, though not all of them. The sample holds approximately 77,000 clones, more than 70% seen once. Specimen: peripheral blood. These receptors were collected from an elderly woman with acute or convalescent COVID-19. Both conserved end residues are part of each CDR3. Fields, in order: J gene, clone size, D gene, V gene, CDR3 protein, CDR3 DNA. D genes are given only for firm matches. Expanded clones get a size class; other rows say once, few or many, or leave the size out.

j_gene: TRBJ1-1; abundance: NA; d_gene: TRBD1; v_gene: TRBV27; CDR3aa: CASSSSAPTGQTEAFF; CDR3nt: TGTGCCAGCAGTTCATCAGCCCCGACAGGGCAAACTGAAGCTTTCTTT
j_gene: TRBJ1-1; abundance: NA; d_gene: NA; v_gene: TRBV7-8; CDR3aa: CASSLQLDTAEAFF; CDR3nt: TGTGCCAGCAGCTTACAACTAGATACAGCTGAAGCTTTCTTT
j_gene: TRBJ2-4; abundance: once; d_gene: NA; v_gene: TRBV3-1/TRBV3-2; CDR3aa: CASSPAKSSANIQYF; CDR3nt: TGTGCCAGCAGCCCCGCTAAGAGTAGTGCAAACATTCAGTACTTC
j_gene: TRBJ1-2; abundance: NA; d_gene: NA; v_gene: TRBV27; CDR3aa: CASSLGQSPIYGYTF; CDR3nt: TGTGCCAGCAGTTTAGGACAGTCGCCGATCTATGGCTACACCTTC
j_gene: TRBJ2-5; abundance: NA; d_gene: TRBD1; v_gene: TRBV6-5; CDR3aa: CASSYGDSREETQYF; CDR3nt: TGTGCCAGCAGTTACGGGGACAGTAGGGAGGAGACCCAGTACTTC
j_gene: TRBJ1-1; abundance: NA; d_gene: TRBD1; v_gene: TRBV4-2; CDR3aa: CASSQVDRRNTEAFF; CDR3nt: TGTGCCAGCAGCCAAGTGGACAGGAGGAACACTGAAGCTTTCTTT
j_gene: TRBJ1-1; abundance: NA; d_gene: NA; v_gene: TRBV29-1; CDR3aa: CSVESSLRASTEAFF; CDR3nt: TGCAGCGTTGAATCCTCGCTCAGGGCGAGCACTGAAGCTTTCTTT
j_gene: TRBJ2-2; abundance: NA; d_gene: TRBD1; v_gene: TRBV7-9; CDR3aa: CASSPGGGNTGELFF; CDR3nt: TGTGCCAGCAGCCCAGGGGGCGGGAACACCGGGGAGCTGTTTTTT
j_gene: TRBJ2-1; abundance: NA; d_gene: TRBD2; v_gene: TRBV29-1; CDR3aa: CSVEESGRLNEQFF; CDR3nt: TGCAGCGTTGAAGAGAGCGGGAGGCTAAATGAGCAGTTCTTC
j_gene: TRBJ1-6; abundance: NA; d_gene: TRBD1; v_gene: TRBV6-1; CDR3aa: CASSEATGGSGPLHF; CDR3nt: TGTGCCAGCAGTGAAGCGACAGGGGGCAGTGGGCCCCTCCACTTT
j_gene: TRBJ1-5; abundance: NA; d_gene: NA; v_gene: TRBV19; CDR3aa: CASSAGLNNQPQHF; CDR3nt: TGTGCCAGTAGTGCGGGACTCAACAATCAGCCCCAGCATTTT
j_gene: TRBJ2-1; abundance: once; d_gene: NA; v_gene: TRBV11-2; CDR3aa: CASSSLGGQGSYNEQFF; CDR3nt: TGTGCCAGCAGCTCACTTGGAGGGCAGGGCTCCTACAATGAGCAGTTCTTC
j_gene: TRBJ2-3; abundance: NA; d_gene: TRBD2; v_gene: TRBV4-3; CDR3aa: CASSQVGAGTSVGADTQYF; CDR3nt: TGCGCCAGCAGCCAAGTGGGAGCCGGGACTAGCGTTGGGGCAGATACGCAGTATTTT
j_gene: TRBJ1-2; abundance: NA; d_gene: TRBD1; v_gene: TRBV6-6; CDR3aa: CASSYLQGANYGYTF; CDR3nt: TGTGCCAGCAGTTACTTACAGGGGGCTAACTATGGCTACACCTTC